These 8 T cell receptor beta chains came from one sample sequenced in a study of T cells in women clearing cervical HPV infection. The data were produced by immunoSEQ multiplex PCR, yet TCRdb's version contains in-frame clones alone and is incomplete. This repertoire includes about 25,000 clones. The sample consisted of blood buffy coat. These receptors all stem from a woman aged 18 to 75 with a cervical HPV16 infection that either progressed to CIN3+ or cleared (not recorded which).

Notes on this clone: Coverage ceases 3 residues before the CDR3 finishes, and the germline J gene fills in the end. V usage is TRBV16 and J usage is TRBJ1-2, with TRBD1 identical over 7 bases. CDR1 is KGHSY, CDR2 FQNENV, per germline. The CDR3 sequence is 15 residues long. Trimming removed 2 bases from V and 4 bases from J; junction bases left unmatched: 7. CDR3: CASSQKDRVGYGYTF. The CDR3 DNA, read in part, is TGTGCCAGCAGCCAAAAAGACAGGGTGGGCTATGGC.

Note on this clone: The read falls 3 residues short of the CDR3 end, and the missing part is taken from the germline J gene. The chain is built from TRBV19 and TRBJ2-4; 10 bases align to TRBD1. This CDR3 has 13 amino acids. The germline V gene encodes CDR1 LNHDA and CDR2 SQIVND (reference sequence). The part of the CDR3 DNA that was read is TGTGCCAGTAGTGTCGGGACAGGGGATGGT. This codes for CASSVGTGDG. The full CDR3 reads CASSVGTGDGQYF.

Notes on this clone: Sequencing ends 3 residues short of the CDR3 end; the germline J gene provides the rest. The rearrangement joins TRBV2 to TRBJ2-3, with TRBD2 identical over 14 bases. J gave up 8 bases and V 2 bases, and 6 bases lay outside the gene matches. Germline-derived CDR1 and CDR2 are SNHLY and FYNNEI. The CDR3 spans 16 residues. The covered CDR3 bases are TGTGCCAGCAGTGAAATGGGGGGACTAGCGGGGGTTACG. Translation: CASSEMGGLAGVT. The whole CDR3 region reads CASSEMGGLAGVTQYF.

Remarks on this clone: The read ends 3 residues before the CDR3 terminus; that terminus is restored from the germline J gene. The chain carries TRBV10-3 and TRBJ2-2, with unresolved D. Germline assignment: CDR1 ENHRY and CDR2 SYGVKD. This CDR3 contains 15 residues. The CDR3 protein is CAISELKGSNEKLFF. The CDR3 bases that were read are TGTGCCATCAGTGAATTAAAAGGGTCTAATGAAAAG.

As regards this clone: The CDR3 extends 3 residues past the end of the read, so its final part is completed from the germline J gene. The sample carries other DNA sequences with the same CDR3. The V call is TRBV6-4, the J call TRBJ2-3; 11 bases are shared with TRBD2. Trimming took 0 bases from V and 6 from J; bases not matched to a gene: 2. The CDR3 loop spans 15 amino acids. CDR1 is MRHNA and CDR2 is SNTAGT in the germline V gene. The chain's CDR3 is CASSDSSGGADTQYF. Incomplete CDR3 DNA: TGTGCCAGCAGTGACTCTAGCGGGGGGGCGGATACG.

For this clone: The read terminates 3 residues before the CDR3 end, so the remaining end is supplied by the germline J gene. The V gene is TRBV15, the J gene TRBJ2-3; possible D gene TRBD1, 6 bases. V lost 6 bases and J lost 3, with 16 bases in between. Germline assignment: CDR1 LNHNV and CDR2 YYDKDF (reference sequence). The CDR3 extends over 15 amino acids. This CDR3 reads CATRTDRDTTDTQYF. Incomplete CDR3 DNA: TGTGCCACCAGGACGGACAGAGATACTACAGATACG.

In regard to this clone: With the read ending 3 residues before the CDR3 end, the germline J gene is used to fill in that end. V usage is TRBV5-6 and J usage is TRBJ2-2; 9 nucleotides match TRBD2. CDR1 is SGHDT, CDR2 YYEEEE, per germline. The CDR3 has 15 amino acids. V dropped 0 bases and J dropped 3; count of bases not matched to a gene: 0. The CDR3 bases that were read are TGTGCCAGCAGCTTGGGCGGGGGGGACACCGGGGAG. Its protein product is CASSLGGGDTGE. The full CDR3 is CASSLGGGDTGELFF.

A note on this clone: The read is 3 residues too short to cover the CDR3 end, so that end is filled in from the germline J gene. The chain uses TRBV20-1 and TRBJ2-2, with 14 positions matching TRBD2. Germline values: CDR1 DFQATT, CDR2 SNEGSKA (reference sequence). V was pared by 0 bases and J by 6 bases, with 3 bases of the junction left unmatched. The CDR3 spans 16 residues. The CDR3 reads CSARDRGLAGAGELFF. CDR3 DNA, as far as it was read: TGCAGTGCTAGAGATCGGGGACTAGCGGGGGCCGGGGAG.